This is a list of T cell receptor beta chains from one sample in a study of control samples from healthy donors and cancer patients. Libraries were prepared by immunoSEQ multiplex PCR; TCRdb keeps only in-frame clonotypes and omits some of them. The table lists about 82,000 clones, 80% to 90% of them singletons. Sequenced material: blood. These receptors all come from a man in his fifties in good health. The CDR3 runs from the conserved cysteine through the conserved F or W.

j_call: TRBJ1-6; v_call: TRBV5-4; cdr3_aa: CASSLEGGNSPLHF
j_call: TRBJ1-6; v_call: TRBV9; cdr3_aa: CASSGRFNSPLHF
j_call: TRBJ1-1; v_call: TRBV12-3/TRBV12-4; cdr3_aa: CASSFGGNTEAFF
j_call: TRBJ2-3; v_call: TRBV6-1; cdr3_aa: CASSEVHVSTDTQYF
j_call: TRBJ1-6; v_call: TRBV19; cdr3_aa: CASSISGRKINSPLHF
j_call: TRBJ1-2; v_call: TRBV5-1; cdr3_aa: CASSPGQGAYYGYTF
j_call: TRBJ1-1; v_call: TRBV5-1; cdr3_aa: CASSLWYTESNTEAFF
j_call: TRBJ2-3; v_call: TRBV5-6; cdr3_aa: CASSLPGTATDTQYF
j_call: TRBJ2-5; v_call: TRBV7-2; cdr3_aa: CASSPGTFAGETQYF
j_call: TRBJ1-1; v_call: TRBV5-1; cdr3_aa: CASSLVDARNTEAFF
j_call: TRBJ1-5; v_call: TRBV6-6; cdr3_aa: CASIQGYSNQPQHF